This T cell receptor beta chain is drawn from a study of T cells in Graves' hyperthyroidism and ophthalmopathy. Study conclusions and caveats: A model of 13 V-J pairs discriminated ophthalmopathy from stable hyperthyroidism. With a median lead of 6.5 months before onset, the model predicted ophthalmopathy. In blood, most of the thyroid clonotypes expanded above 0.001 were also present.

TCR beta CDR3 regions were amplified from RNA. RT-PCR in the first round (using the HTBI primer set) targeted the TCR CDR3. TCRdb re-analysed the multiplex PCR reads in MiXCR, keeping a single row per CDR3 protein. The sample yields approximately 510,000 distinct CDR3 sequences, 46% seen once. The CDR3 has 18 residues. Germline loops: CDR1 SGHTA, CDR2 FQGTGA. About this clonotype: The target antigen is unknown. Relative to the germline gene, one junction end is altered; a read error may explain this.

Reasons for excluding patients were uncontrolled infection, other autoimmune disease, pregnancy or lactation. This clonotype was sampled from an adult woman with Graves' disease, either hyperthyroidism or ophthalmopathy (not recorded which). The gene calls are TRBV7-3 and TRBJ2-2; 8 nucleotides match TRBD2. The sample consisted of peripheral blood or thyroid tissue (not recorded which). CDR3 amino acids: CASSQPPGGRINTGELFF. As DNA, the CDR3 is TGCGCCAGCAGCCAACCACCGGGGGGGAGGATCAACACCGGGGAGCTGTTTTTT.